These T cell receptor beta chains were read from a single sample in a study of cytomegalovirus exposure and HLA in healthy donors. Repertoires were generated with immunoSEQ multiplex PCR, while TCRdb's copy carries only in-frame clones and drops some. The table includes about 61,000 clones, about 80% detected once. What was sequenced was PBMCs. These receptors came from a man aged 45 to 65 in good health and CMV-seropositive. CDR3s include the opening cysteine and the closing phenylalanine or tryptophan. Size is omitted from some rows. Given values are once, few, many or a class for expanded clones.

TRBV18,once,CASSPQTSGNEQYF
TRBV4-2,once,CASSREGQGDNSPLHF
TRBV4-3,few,CASSQDMIVVIYNEQFF
TRBV4-3,few,CASSQAMIVLIYHAQFF
TRBV5-1,once,CASSPGDSLNTEAFF
TRBV28,-,CASSLASFSTGNEQFF
TRBV5-4,few,CASSSEEGLTYNEQFF
TRBV29-1,-,CSVGGLMGQGALYEQYF
TRBV6-5,-,CASSEGNRAETQYF
TRBV5-1,-,CASSAAGASSYNEQFF
TRBV9,-,CASRAGGPTDTQYF
TRBV13,once,CASSLEAVNHEQYF
TRBV2,-,CASSYQGSGYGYTF
TRBV2,-,CASREDRAGAQPQHF
TRBV7-3,-,CASSLMSASGYNEQFF
TRBV6-5,-,CASSPQGAVNSPLHF
TRBV10-3,-,CAISFPGGTGGETSTDTQYF
TRBV7-9,-,CASSISGGTYEQYF
TRBV27,-,CASSFGLAGAYEQYF
TRBV29-1,-,CSVEGLAGGYSTDTQYF
TRBV14,-,CASSPRDFTGELFF
TRBV19,-,CASKVRRDSTQHF
TRBV6-5,-,CASSYWGVGYEQYF
TRBV19,-,CASSIGASGTSYEQYF
TRBV5-1,-,CASSFSGGATDTQYF
TRBV11-2,-,CASSPPGQAPIYGYTF
TRBV18,-,CASSPNGGLGSPLHF
TRBV5-8,-,CASSSGGGGPLSYEQYF
TRBV2,few,CATRGSWSQETQYF
TRBV18,-,CASSQMDISSPLHF
TRBV7-2,-,CASSLAGGYEKLFF
TRBV29-1,-,CSVLSGTNTGELFF
TRBV15,-,CATSKSRRLVSNQPQHF
TRBV7-9,-,CSSSLDHGESVAYEQYF
TRBV9,once,CASSVGGGVGANVLTF
TRBV27,-,CASKFGTGGNEKLFF
TRBV6-4,-,CASSDVRAGTGELFF
TRBV6-5,-,CASRIDSSYEQYF
TRBV30,-,CAWSIGTGDEQYF
TRBV12-5,-,CASGLRDTTDTQYF
TRBV7-2,-,CASSRLTGGWGETQYF
TRBV6-1,-,CATRDFSYEQYF
TRBV29-1,-,CGTSGRKNYGYTF
TRBV6-5,-,CASRRTGANTDTQYF
TRBV7-9,-,CASSPGLAYEQFF
TRBV27,-,CASSPGIGGYEQYF
TRBV9,-,CASSVLPGTSGGPYNEQFF
TRBV7-9,-,CASSSSADTQYF
TRBV27,-,CASSLFLSGEKLFF
TRBV7-2,-,CASSRAPTDSSYEQYF
TRBV6-5,-,CASSELGSRGYTF
TRBV27,-,CASRSGLSYNEQFF
TRBV27,-,CASLKGAGVSTDTQYF
TRBV4-1,-,CASSQTGTSAGTDTQYF
TRBV6-6,-,CASTETGRSGGYTF